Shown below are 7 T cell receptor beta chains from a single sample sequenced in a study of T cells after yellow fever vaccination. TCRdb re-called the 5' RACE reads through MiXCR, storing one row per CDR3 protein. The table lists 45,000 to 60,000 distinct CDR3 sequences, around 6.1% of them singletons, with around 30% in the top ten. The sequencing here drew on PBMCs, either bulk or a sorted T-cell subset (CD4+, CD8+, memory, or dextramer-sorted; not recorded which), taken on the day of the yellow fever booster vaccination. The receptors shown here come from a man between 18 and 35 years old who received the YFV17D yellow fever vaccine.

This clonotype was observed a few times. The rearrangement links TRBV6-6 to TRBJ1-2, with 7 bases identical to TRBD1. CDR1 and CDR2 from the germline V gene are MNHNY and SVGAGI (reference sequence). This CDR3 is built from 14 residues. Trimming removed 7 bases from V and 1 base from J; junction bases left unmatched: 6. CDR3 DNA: TGTGCCAGCATCTTAGGGGGCAGTAACTATGGCTACACCTTC. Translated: CASILGGSNYGYTF.

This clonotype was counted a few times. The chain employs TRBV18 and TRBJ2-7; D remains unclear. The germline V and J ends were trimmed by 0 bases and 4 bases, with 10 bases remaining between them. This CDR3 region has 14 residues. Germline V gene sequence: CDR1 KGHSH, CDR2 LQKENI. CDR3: CASSPPGKVYEQYF. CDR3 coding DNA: TGTGCCAGCTCACCACCGGGGAAGGTATACGAGCAGTACTTC.

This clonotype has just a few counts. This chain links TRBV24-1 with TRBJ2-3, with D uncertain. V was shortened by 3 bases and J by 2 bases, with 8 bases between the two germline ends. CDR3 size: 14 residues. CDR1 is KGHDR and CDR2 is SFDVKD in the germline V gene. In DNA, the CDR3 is TGTGCCACCAGTGATGCCAGTACCACAGATACGCAGTATTTT. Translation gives CATSDASTTDTQYF.

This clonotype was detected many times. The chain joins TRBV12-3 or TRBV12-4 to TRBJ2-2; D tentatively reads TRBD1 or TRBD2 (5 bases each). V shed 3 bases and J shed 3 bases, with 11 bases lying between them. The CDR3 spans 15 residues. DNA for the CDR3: TGTGCCAGCAGTTTCTTGCAGGGAGACACCGGGGAGCTGTTTTTT. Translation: CASSFLQGDTGELFF.

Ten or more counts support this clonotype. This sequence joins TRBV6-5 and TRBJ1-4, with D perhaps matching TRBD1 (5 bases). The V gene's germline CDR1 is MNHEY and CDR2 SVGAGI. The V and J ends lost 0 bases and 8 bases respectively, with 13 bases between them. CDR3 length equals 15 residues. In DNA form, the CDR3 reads TGTGCCAGCAGTTACTCGGGGCAGGGTCAGGAAAAACTGTTTTTT. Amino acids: CASSYSGQGQEKLFF.

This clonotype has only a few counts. CDR3 coding DNA: TGTGCCAGCAGTTTGTCTGGCACCGGGGAGCTGTTTTTT. Protein: CASSLSGTGELFF. The V and J genes are TRBV28 and TRBJ2-2; D is undetermined. In germline, CDR1 is MDHEN, CDR2 SYDVKM. This CDR3 is built from 13 residues. Trimming cost V 3 bases and J 4 bases, with 6 bases left between them.

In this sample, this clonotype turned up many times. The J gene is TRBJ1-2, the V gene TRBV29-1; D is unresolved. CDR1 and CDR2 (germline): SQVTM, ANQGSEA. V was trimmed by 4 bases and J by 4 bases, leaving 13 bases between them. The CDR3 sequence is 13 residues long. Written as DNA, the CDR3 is TGCAGCGTTGCCTCAGTCCGCGGCTATGGCTACACCTTC. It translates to CSVASVRGYGYTF.